This TCR beta chain stems from a study of regulatory and conventional T cells in RAG deficiency. Study-wide results and limits: Compared with controls, unique Treg TCR beta sequences dropped roughly 100-fold in Omenn syndrome and CID/AS.

The sorted regulatory T cells were CD4+, CD25-high and CD127-low, with genomic DNA sequenced. Method: immunoSEQ multiplex PCR; TCRdb's copy keeps in-frame clones and lacks some. The sample consists of about 7,100 clones, roughly 89% of them appearing once. V lost 2 bases and J 7 bases, leaving 11 bases between the germline ends. The CDR3 runs to 14 residues. In germline, CDR1 is MDHEN, CDR2 SYDVKM. In regard to this clone: As yet, its antigen is unknown.

These data also formed part of another study, on regulatory T cells. Per that paper: The PCR used 52 TRBV and 13 TRBJ primers.

V and J are TRBV28 and TRBJ1-4; D possibly corresponds to TRBD1 (5 bases). This TCR derives from a human donor in good health. Sample: CD127- CD25+ CD4+ Tregs sorted from blood. Written as DNA, the CDR3 is TGTGCCAGCAGTTTAGGGGGGGTTGTTGAAAAACTGTTTTTT. This codes for CASSLGGVVEKLFF. Full variable domain (missing parts from reference TRBV28 and TRBJ1-4): DVKVTQSSRYLVKRTGEKVFLECVQDMDHENMFWYRQDPGLGLRLIYFSYDVKMKEKGDIPEGYSVSREKKERFSLILESASTNQTSMYLCASSLGGVVEKLFFGSGTQLSVL.